This T cell receptor (beta chain) was observed in a study of beta chain features in type 1 diabetes. Looking at the study overall: Patients looked much like healthy donors when it came to age, gender and cell yields. Study-wide points: TCRB CDR3 length was moderately but significantly reduced in all four CD4+ subsets of Type 1 diabetes patients. High TCR expression in some cells could lead to their over-representation in cDNA sequencing. In comparison with healthy donors, patients had naive, central memory and Treg TCRB repertoires that appeared more similar.

This CDR3 has 14 amino acids. CDR1 SGHDT and CDR2 YYEEEE come from the germline V gene. Germline trimming cut 7 bases from V and 6 bases from J; bases unmatched to any gene: 8. This clone was counted a few times. Its antigen remains unknown. Expressed TCRB transcripts were sequenced because the entire RNA isolate underwent reverse transcription. The method was immunoSEQ multiplex PCR; TCRdb's version includes in-frame clones alone and lacks a portion of them. Of roughly 400,000 clones in the sample, roughly 9.8% were seen once. In total, each donor contributed a single heparinised blood draw that averaged around 120 mL.

Material: central memory CD4+ T cells from blood. This clonotype originated in a man aged 30-40 years with type 1 diabetes. The chain joins TRBV5-6 to TRBJ2-1, with 9 bases identical to TRBD2. The CDR3 spells CASRSSGATNEQFF. The CDR3 nucleotides are TGTGCCAGCCGATCTAGCGGGGCCACCAATGAGCAGTTCTTC.